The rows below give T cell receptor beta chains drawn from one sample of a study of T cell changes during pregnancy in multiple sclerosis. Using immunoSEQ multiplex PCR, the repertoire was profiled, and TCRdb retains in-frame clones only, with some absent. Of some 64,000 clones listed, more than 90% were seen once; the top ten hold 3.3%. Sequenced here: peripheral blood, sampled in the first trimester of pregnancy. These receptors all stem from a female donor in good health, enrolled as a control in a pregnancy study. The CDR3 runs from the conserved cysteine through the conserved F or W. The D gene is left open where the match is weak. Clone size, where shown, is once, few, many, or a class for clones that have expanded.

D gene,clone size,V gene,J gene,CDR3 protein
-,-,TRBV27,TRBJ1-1,CASSSHPTGDTEAFF
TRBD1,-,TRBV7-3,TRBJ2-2,CASSPPSRGRQAGELFF
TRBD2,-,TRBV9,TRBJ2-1,CASSVDVPGGHSLGNEQFF
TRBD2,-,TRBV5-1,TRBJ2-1,CASSADDRGGEQFF
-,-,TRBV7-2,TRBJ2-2,CASLPTGVGELFF
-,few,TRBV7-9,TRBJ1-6,CASSSTQPANSPLHF
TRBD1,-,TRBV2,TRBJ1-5,CASSPKTGVEIQHF
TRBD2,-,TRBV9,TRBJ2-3,CASSRPTSGLDTQYF
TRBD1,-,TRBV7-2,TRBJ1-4,CASSPRTGRGEKLFF
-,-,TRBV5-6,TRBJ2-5,CASSHRDQETQYF
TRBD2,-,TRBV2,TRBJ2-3,CASNLGLAGDTQYF
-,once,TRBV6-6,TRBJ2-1,CASGKREDEQFF
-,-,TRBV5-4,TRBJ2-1,CASSLGLEGLPFF
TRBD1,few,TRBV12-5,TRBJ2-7,CASGRDRTYEQYF
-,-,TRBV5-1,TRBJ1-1,CASSLAADKGEAFF
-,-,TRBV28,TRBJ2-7,CASEQGPPSSYEQYF
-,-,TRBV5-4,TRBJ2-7,CASRGAGSSEQYF
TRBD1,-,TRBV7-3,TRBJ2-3,CASSLGQGVGMTQYF